The clone carrying this T cell receptor beta chain was observed a single time. Authors' processing steps: Reference gene primers were amplified, and this amplification served to estimate nucleated cell counts. Here immunoSEQ multiplex PCR was the method, and the copy in TCRdb shows in-frame clones only, minus some. Clone size and the V and J calls come from that table; the DNA yielded D and trimming. Altogether roughly 170,000 clones are present, less than 85% being singletons, with the ten largest covering about 3%. This specimen belongs to a study of blood T cell repertoires in COVID-19. Whole-study context: Acute-phase and convalescent COVID-19 samples originated in the United States, Italy and Spain. The cDNA or gDNA used as material had been derived from T cells, B-cell-depleted T cells, or PBMCs.

V gave up 3 bases and J gave up 1 base, with 7 bases separating them. This CDR3 region has 14 residues. Germline CDR1 is LNHDA and CDR2 is SQIVND (reference sequence). The chain has TRBV19 and TRBJ1-3; D call uncertain. The source is a woman over 75 with acute or convalescent COVID-19. Sequencing was carried out using peripheral blood. The CDR3 sequence is CASSIQSSGNTIYF. DNA of the CDR3: TGTGCCAGTAGTATCCAGTCGTCTGGAAACACCATATATTTT.